Below are 10 T cell receptor beta chains sequenced from a single sample in a study of technical replicates of blood from a handful of donors. Sequencing used immunoSEQ multiplex PCR; TCRdb keeps in-frame clones, though not all of them. Among fewer than 70,000 clones listed, 75% to 90% were seen once. Material: PBMCs. These TCRs come from a human donor in good health. Some clones in this sample may be carry-over from other donors' samples.

The chain employs TRBV19 and TRBJ2-2, with 9 bases identical to TRBD1. Germline loops: CDR1 LNHDA, CDR2 SQIVND (reference sequence). The CDR3 spans 19 residues. V lost 0 bases to trimming and J lost 6 bases; unmatched junction nucleotides: 14. CDR3 DNA: TGTGCCAGTAGTATAGACCGGGGAGGGGGACAGGGCGTCCCCGGGGAGCTGTTTTTT. It translates to CASSIDRGGGQGVPGELFF.

The chain recombines TRBV7-9 with TRBJ2-2; 8 bases agree with TRBD2. The length of the CDR3 is 18 residues. Germline lookup yields CDR1 SEHNR and CDR2 FQNEAQ (reference sequence). J lost 1 base, V lost 5 bases, and 12 bases had no gene match. CDR3 coding DNA: TGTGCCAGCAGCCCCCCTTTCCGACTAGCGAGGAACACCGGGGAGCTGTTTTTT. Translated: CASSPPFRLARNTGELFF.

This clone was found once. The rearrangement links TRBV2 to TRBJ2-5; 8 bases align to TRBD2. The V and J ends lost 5 bases and 4 bases, in that order; junction bases with no gene match: 9. Germline V CDR1 and CDR2: SNHLY, FYNNEI. The CDR3 runs 15 residues. CDR3 residues: CASSSSPGGRETQYF. In nucleotides, the CDR3 is TGTGCCAGCAGTTCAAGCCCGGGGGGGCGAGAGACCCAGTACTTC. Full variable domain (remainder filled in from reference TRBV2 and TRBJ2-5): EPEVTQTPSHQVTQMGQEVILRCVPISNHLYFYWYRQILGQKVEFLVSFYNNEISEKSEIFDDQFSVERPDGSNFTLKIRSTKLEDSAMYFCASSSSPGGRETQYFGPGTRLLVL.

The V call is TRBV2, the J call TRBJ1-5, with 9 bases identical to TRBD1. Germline-derived CDR1 and CDR2 are SNHLY and FYNNEI. CDR3 length: 15 residues. V trimming: 6 bases; J trimming: 5 bases; junction bases outside the gene matches: 8. This CDR3 is CASSGDRARDQPQHF. The CDR3 DNA reads as TGTGCCAGCAGCGGGGACAGGGCGAGAGATCAGCCCCAGCATTTT.

The chain couples TRBV7-8 to TRBJ1-3; D is unresolved. V dropped 1 base and J dropped 0 bases, with 7 bases sitting between them. The germline V gene has CDR1 SGHVS and CDR2 FQNEAQ. The CDR3 contains 15 residues. CDR3 region: CASSLGAGSGNTIYF. CDR3 DNA: TGTGCCAGCAGCTTAGGGGCGGGCTCTGGAAACACCATATATTTT.

The chain uses TRBV7-2 and TRBJ2-1, with 16 positions matching TRBD2. The J segment lost 9 bases and the V segment lost 0 bases, leaving 5 bases of the junction unmatched. Looked up from germline, CDR1 is SGHTA and CDR2 is FQGNSA. The CDR3 is 17 residues long. The CDR3 region has the DNA TGTGCCAGCAGCTTAGCAGGGACTAGCGGGAGGGCGTCTGAGCAGTTCTTC. Protein: CASSLAGTSGRASEQFF.

J is TRBJ2-7 and V is TRBV12-5; TRBD2 is a possible D gene (5 bases). With 5 bases removed from V and 5 bases from J, the gap between germline ends came to 10 bases. Germline CDR1 and CDR2: LGHNT and FRNRAP. The CDR3 extends over 12 amino acids. CDR3 in DNA: TGTGCTAGTGGTGCGGGCAGCAACGAGCAGTACTTC. Translated, it gives CASGAGSNEQYF.

The chain joins TRBV4-3 to TRBJ2-7, with TRBD2 as a possible D gene (6 bases). CDR1 is LGHNA, CDR2 YSLEER, per germline. The CDR3 is 15 residues long. V was clipped by 0 bases and J by 2 bases, with 11 bases between them. The CDR3 loop reads CASSQDRGVTYEQYF. CDR3 coding DNA: TGCGCCAGCAGCCAAGATCGCGGGGTAACCTACGAGCAGTACTTC.

V is TRBV7-2 and J is TRBJ2-7, with 7 bases aligning to TRBD2. CDR3 length: 16 residues. The germline V gene has CDR1 SGHTA and CDR2 FQGNSA. The trim removed 5 bases at V and 0 bases at J, leaving 10 bases unmatched. CDR3 residues: CASSPPSGGSSYEQYF. The CDR3 DNA sequence: TGTGCCAGCAGCCCACCTAGCGGCGGCAGCTCCTACGAGCAGTACTTC.

This chain joins TRBV4-1 and TRBJ2-2, with a possible D match to TRBD1 (6 bases). V lost 8 bases, J lost 8 bases, and 21 bases lay in between. The CDR3 covers 15 residues. Germline V lookup: CDR1 MGHRA, CDR2 YSYEKL. The CDR3 nucleotides are TGCGCCAGCCGGACTCCGGGACATCGGTATGGGGAGCTGTTTTTT. This codes for CASRTPGHRYGELFF.